The source of this T cell receptor beta chain is a study of blood T cell repertoires in COVID-19. Clones were sequenced by immunoSEQ multiplex PCR, and TCRdb holds only the in-frame ones, with some missing. The sample holds 95,000 to 120,000 clones; 85% are singletons and the top ten take 10% to 15%. The V gene's germline CDR1 is LGHNT and CDR2 FRNRAP. The CDR3 consists of 17 residues. The J segment lost 7 bases and the V segment lost 3 bases, leaving 13 bases of the junction unmatched. This receptor was obtained from a human donor in a cohort sampled during active COVID-19. Sequencing was carried out using peripheral blood. This chain uses TRBV12-5 with TRBJ2-3; 10 nucleotides line up with TRBD2. The chain's CDR3 is CASGLTTTSGDRNTQYF. The CDR3 DNA reads as TGTGCTAGTGGTTTAACCACCACTAGCGGGGATCGGAATACGCAGTATTTT.